The 6 T cell receptor beta chains below were found in one sample sequenced in a study of cytomegalovirus exposure and HLA in healthy donors. The primer mix had 60 Vbeta and 13 Jbeta primers. Clones were read by immunoSEQ multiplex PCR, and TCRdb kept only the in-frame ones, dropping some. This table holds under 200,000 clones, around 82% found once. The sample taken for sequencing was PBMCs. The receptor source for this set is a man aged 45-65 years in good health and CMV-seropositive.

About this clone: At one of its ends the junction is not consistent with the germline gene, which may arise from a read error. The chain uses TRBV7-7 and TRBJ2-5; 12 nucleotides agree with TRBD1. CDR3 length: 15 amino acids. Germline V gives CDR1 SSHAT, CDR2 FNYEAQ (reference sequence). The CDR3 DNA follows: TGTGCTAGCAGCCCGGGACAGGGGGCCCCAGAGACCCAGTACTTC. It yields the protein CASSPGQGAPETQYF.

V and J are TRBV28 and TRBJ1-5, with TRBD1 as a possible D gene (6 bases). Deletions cut 4 bases from V and 0 bases from J, with 16 bases between. CDR3 length: 17 amino acids. CDR1 is MDHEN, CDR2 SYDVKM, per germline. The DNA of the CDR3 is TGTGCCAGCAGTTCAGGGGTCGGTATGGTTAGCAATCAGCCCCAGCATTTT. Amino acids: CASSSGVGMVSNQPQHF.

V is TRBV9 and J is TRBJ1-1; 7 bases agree with TRBD1. This CDR3 contains 14 residues. The V gene end was trimmed by 4 bases and the J gene end by 1 base; junction bases not matched to a gene: 4. Germline CDR1 SGDLS, CDR2 YYNGEE. The CDR3 is CASSPRQGNTEAFF. In DNA form, the CDR3 reads TGTGCCAGCAGCCCCAGACAGGGGAACACTGAAGCTTTCTTT.

This clone was counted once. V gene TRBV6-1 combines with J gene TRBJ1-2, with D unresolved. Deletions cut 2 bases from V and 0 bases from J, with 16 bases between. The CDR3 extends over 17 amino acids. Germline CDR1 is MNHNS and CDR2 is SASEGT. CDR3 protein: CASSEFSRSIANYGYTF. The CDR3 DNA follows: TGTGCCAGCAGTGAATTCTCAAGGAGCATAGCTAACTATGGCTACACCTTC.

The chain links TRBV4-2 to TRBJ2-5; 8 bases match TRBD1. The CDR3 is made up of 15 amino acids. V lost 2 bases and J lost 3; bases outside the gene matches: 5. The germline gives CDR1 LGHNA, CDR2 YNFKEQ. CDR3 region: CASSQMDRDEETQYF. CDR3 bases: TGTGCCAGCAGCCAAATGGACAGGGACGAAGAGACCCAGTACTTC.

The rearrangement joins TRBV29-1 to TRBJ2-2, with D uncertain. Germline-derived CDR1 and CDR2 are SQVTM and ANQGSEA. The V gene lost 3 bases and the J gene lost 4 bases, with 9 bases spanning the gap. The CDR3 is made up of 13 amino acids. Here the CDR3 DNA reads TGCAGCGTTGATCGTTCCGGCACCGGGGAGCTGTTTTTT. Its translation is CSVDRSGTGELFF.